Presented here are 14 T cell receptor beta chains from one specimen sequenced in a study of beta chain features in type 1 diabetes. Study-level points and caveats: Among patients with Type 1 diabetes, TCRB CDR3s were moderately but significantly shorter in every one of the four CD4+ subsets.

Their antigens remain unidentified. Expressed TCRB transcripts were sequenced because the entire RNA isolate underwent reverse transcription. Only in-frame clones appear in the TCRdb table, and some are missing; sequencing was by immunoSEQ multiplex PCR. The sample records 200,000 to 300,000 clones, about a tenth being singletons. What was sequenced was naive CD4+ T cells from blood. The receptors originated from a man aged 30 to 39 with type 1 diabetes.

This clone was counted only a few times. V usage is TRBV4-2 and J usage is TRBJ2-5; 10 bases map to TRBD2. Germline loops: CDR1 LGHNA, CDR2 YNFKEQ. The CDR3 totals 16 residues. V trimming: 0 bases; J trimming: 5 bases; junction bases outside the gene matches: 6. In DNA, the CDR3 is TGTGCCAGCAGCCAAGATTCAGCGGGGGGGTTGGAGACCCAGTACTTC. This sequence encodes CASSQDSAGGLETQYF.

This chain joins TRBV28 and TRBJ1-1, with 7 nucleotides matching TRBD1. The CDR3 is 14 residues long. V gave up 4 bases and J gave up 3 bases; unmatched junction bases: 5. Germline V gene data show CDR1 as MDHEN and CDR2 as SYDVKM. Written as DNA, the CDR3 is TGTGCCAGCAGTTCACAGGGGAGGCACACTGAAGCTTTCTTT. Translation gives CASSSQGRHTEAFF.

The gene calls are TRBV18 and TRBJ2-4; 8 bases match TRBD1. J gave up 7 bases and V 4 bases, and 6 bases lay outside the gene matches. This CDR3 region has 14 residues. Germline CDR1 reads KGHSH; CDR2 reads LQKENI. In DNA, the CDR3 is TGTGCCAGCTCACAGGACAGGGCGGGGAACATTCAGTACTTC. Amino acid sequence: CASSQDRAGNIQYF. Supplemented by reference TRBV18 and TRBJ2-4, the full variable domain reads NAGVMQNPRHLVRRRGQEARLRCSPMKGHSHVYWYRQLPEEGLKFMVYLQKENIIDESGMPKERFSAEFPKEGPSILRIQQVVRGDSAAYFCASSQDRAGNIQYFGAGTRLSVL.

This clone was detected a few times. The chain links TRBV7-9 to TRBJ1-5; D not resolved. The CDR3 runs to 12 residues. CDR1 is SEHNR, CDR2 FQNEAQ, per germline (reference sequence). V was clipped by 2 bases and J by 7 bases, with 6 bases between them. This CDR3 reads CASSLSEQPQHF. CDR3 bases: TGTGCCAGCAGCTTATCGGAGCAGCCCCAGCATTTT.

The rearrangement joins TRBV7-9 to TRBJ1-6; the D gene is possibly TRBD1 (5 bases). Trimming pared 1 base from V and 4 bases from J, leaving 8 bases between. Germline assignment: CDR1 SEHNR and CDR2 FQNEAQ (reference sequence). This CDR3 is built from 15 residues. The CDR3 DNA reads as TGTGCCAGCAGCTTAGGGACACAGTATAATTCACCCCTCCACTTT. Its translation: CASSLGTQYNSPLHF.

This clone was detected a few times. The chain uses TRBV19 and TRBJ2-1, with D possibly being TRBD1 (5 bases). CDR1 LNHDA and CDR2 SQIVND come from the germline V gene (reference sequence). CDR3 size: 15 residues. The V end was cut by 5 bases, the J end by 10 bases, with 21 bases between. In DNA form, the CDR3 reads TGTGCCAGTAGTGGGGTGGGTTGGGGCCCCGAGGAGCAGTTCTTC. Its protein product is CASSGVGWGPEEQFF. The full variable domain, its missing parts supplied by reference TRBV19 and TRBJ2-1, is DGGITQSPKYLFRKEGQNVTLSCEQNLNHDAMYWYRQDPGQGLRLIYYSQIVNDFQKGDIAEGYSVSREKKESFPLTVTSAQKNPTAFYLCASSGVGWGPEEQFFGPGTRLTVL.

This chain uses TRBV5-1 with TRBJ2-1; 8 nucleotides match TRBD2. This CDR3 contains 16 residues. Trimming took 4 bases from V and 0 from J; bases not matched to a gene: 6. In germline, CDR1 is SGHRS, CDR2 YFSETQ. CDR3 nucleotides: TGCGCCAGCAGCAGGGTAGCGGGGAGCTCCTACAATGAGCAGTTCTTC. Amino acid sequence: CASSRVAGSSYNEQFF. Drawing the rest from reference TRBV5-1 and TRBJ2-1, the complete variable domain is KAGVTQTPRYLIKTRGQQVTLSCSPISGHRSVSWYQQTPGQGLQFLFEYFSETQRNKGNFPGRFSGRQFSNSRSEMNVSTLELGDSALYLCASSRVAGSSYNEQFFGPGTRLTVL.

This clone was found a few times. J is TRBJ2-1 and V is TRBV5-6, with D maybe TRBD1 (6 bases). CDR3 size: 14 residues. Germline CDR1 reads SGHDT; CDR2 reads YYEEEE. V lost 4 bases and J lost 8, with 16 bases in between. The CDR3 reads CASSGQQGFYEQFF. DNA for the CDR3: TGTGCCAGCAGCGGACAGCAGGGGTTCTATGAGCAGTTCTTC. The full variable domain, completed using reference TRBV5-6 and TRBJ2-1, is DAGVTQSPTHLIKTRGQQVTLRCSPKSGHDTVSWYQQALGQGPQFIFQYYEEEERQRGNFPDRFSGHQFPNYSSELNVNALLLGDSALYLCASSGQQGFYEQFFGPGTRLTVL.

This clone was detected a few times. The chain has TRBV2 and TRBJ1-2; the D gene is possibly TRBD1 (5 bases). CDR1 is SNHLY, CDR2 FYNNEI, per germline. This CDR3 has 14 residues. V lost 7 bases and J lost 7, with 19 bases in between. The CDR3 is CASTRSYQGGGYTF. The CDR3 nucleotides are TGTGCCAGCACAAGGTCCTACCAGGGAGGTGGCTACACCTTC.

The rearrangement joins TRBV7-3 to TRBJ2-3; 7 bases map to TRBD1. CDR3 size: 16 residues. Trimming at V came to 2 bases and at J to 5 bases, leaving 10 bases not matched to a gene. Germline V gene lookup returns CDR1 SGHTA and CDR2 FQGTGA. The CDR3 loop is CASSLQHNRDRDTQYF. The CDR3 nucleotides read TGTGCCAGCAGCTTACAACATAACCGGGACAGAGATACGCAGTATTTT.

The rearrangement links TRBV5-1 to TRBJ1-2; D is uncertain. The V gene's germline CDR1 is SGHRS and CDR2 YFSETQ. V gave up 0 bases and J gave up 2 bases, with 8 bases separating them. This CDR3 comprises 14 residues. In DNA form, the CDR3 reads TGCGCCAGCAGCTTGGAGAGTCCGAACTATGGCTACACCTTC. Its protein product is CASSLESPNYGYTF. The full variable domain, in which reference TRBV5-1 and TRBJ1-2 provide the parts outside the CDR3, is KAGVTQTPRYLIKTRGQQVTLSCSPISGHRSVSWYQQTPGQGLQFLFEYFSETQRNKGNFPGRFSGRQFSNSRSEMNVSTLELGDSALYLCASSLESPNYGYTFGSGTRLTVV.

This clone was seen a few times. This chain uses TRBV7-2 with TRBJ1-1, with D possibly matching TRBD1 (6 bases). Germline V gene sequence: CDR1 SGHTA, CDR2 FQGNSA. Between the trimmed V and J ends, which lost 5 bases and 1 base, there was a span of 14 bases. The CDR3 totals 15 residues. CDR3 coding DNA: TGTGCCAGCAGCCCGGTCCCGGGACAGAACACTGAAGCTTTCTTT. This translates into CASSPVPGQNTEAFF.

The gene calls are TRBV2 and TRBJ1-4, with unresolved D. Trimming removed 7 bases at V and 3 bases at J, with 21 bases between. CDR3 length: 17 residues. Germline V gene lookup returns CDR1 SNHLY and CDR2 FYNNEI. Here the CDR3 DNA reads TGTGCCAGCACCTCCCGGCCCCGCCCGGCGGCTAATGAAAAACTGTTTTTT. It encodes CASTSRPRPAANEKLFF.

The rearrangement joins TRBV4-2 to TRBJ2-3; tentatively, D is TRBD2 (7 bases). Between the trimmed V and J ends, which lost 1 base and 0 bases, there was a span of 17 bases. The germline V gene encodes CDR1 LGHNA and CDR2 YNFKEQ. CDR3 length equals 18 residues. The CDR3 DNA is TGTGCCAGCAGCCAAGTTACCGGGGGGCCCATAAGCACAGATACGCAGTATTTT. It encodes CASSQVTGGPISTDTQYF.